A single sample is the source of the 12 T cell receptor beta chains below, sequenced in a study of beta chain features in type 1 diabetes. Findings and caveats of the study: Moderate yet significant TCRB CDR3 shortening was seen in Type 1 diabetes patients in all four CD4+ subsets.

The study reverse transcribed the entire isolated RNA, so it sequenced expressed TCRB transcripts. Using immunoSEQ multiplex PCR, the repertoire was profiled, and TCRdb retains in-frame clones only, with some absent. Among hundreds of thousands of clones listed, around an eighth were seen once. No antigen has been assigned to these receptors. The sequencing sample was made of naive CD4+ T cells from blood. All receptors derive from a man between 18 and 35 years old with type 1 diabetes.

Regarding this clone: The sample has other DNA sequences that encode this CDR3 too. This rearrangement joins TRBV7-3 to TRBJ2-3; D unresolved. Per the germline V gene, CDR1 is SGHTA and CDR2 is FQGTGA. The length of the CDR3 is 15 residues. Trimming left V 1 base short and J 1 base short, with 9 bases between. CDR3 sequence reads: CASSLNGRGTDTQYF. The DNA of the CDR3 is TGTGCCAGCAGCTTAAATGGGCGCGGCACAGATACGCAGTATTTT. The complete variable domain, with remaining parts taken from reference TRBV7-3 and TRBJ2-3, reads GAGVSQTPSNKVTEKGKYVELRCDPISGHTALYWYRQSLGQGPEFLIYFQGTGAADDSGLPNDRFFAVRPEGSVSTLKIQRTERGDSAVYLCASSLNGRGTDTQYFGPGTRLTVL.

This clone was picked up a small number of times. Here the CDR3 reads CASSLGLAGDAGELFF. In nucleotides, the CDR3 is TGTGCCAGCAGTTTGGGACTAGCGGGAGACGCCGGGGAGCTGTTTTTT. V gene TRBV28 combines with J gene TRBJ2-2; 14 positions agree with TRBD2. The CDR3 extends over 16 amino acids. CDR1 is MDHEN and CDR2 is SYDVKM in the germline V gene. Trimming removed 3 bases from V and 6 bases from J; junction bases left unmatched: 3.

This clone occurred a few times. This sample includes further DNA sequences coding for the same CDR3. The chain combines TRBV2 with TRBJ2-3; D ambiguous. Germline values: CDR1 SNHLY, CDR2 FYNNEI. V lost 0 bases, J lost 3 bases, and 1 base lay in between. This CDR3 is 12 amino acids long. The CDR3 protein is CASSEATDTQYF. The CDR3 DNA reads TGTGCCAGCAGTGAAGCGACAGATACGCAGTATTTT.

This clone has more than one count but fewer than ten. The rearrangement links TRBV7-9 to TRBJ2-1; possible D gene TRBD2, 5 bases. V was cut by 8 bases and J by 4 bases, with 21 bases left in between. Per the germline V gene, CDR1 is SEHNR and CDR2 is FQNEAQ (reference sequence). The CDR3 contains 16 residues. The CDR3 loop is CASGTDGIRLYNEQFF. The CDR3 bases are TGTGCCAGCGGAACAGACGGGATACGACTGTACAATGAGCAGTTCTTC.

This clone was seen only a few times. This chain links TRBV29-1 with TRBJ2-7; D is unclear. CDR3 length: 13 amino acids. CDR1 and CDR2 from the germline V gene are SQVTM and ANQGSEA. V was shortened by 6 bases and J by 0 bases, with 12 bases between the two germline ends. CDR3 nucleotide sequence: TGCAGCGTGGGTCTGGGGTCCTCCTACGAGCAGTACTTC. Protein: CSVGLGSSYEQYF.

V and J are TRBV28 and TRBJ2-5; TRBD2 matches 13 bases. The CDR3 covers 18 residues. The germline CDR1 and CDR2 sequences are MDHEN and SYDVKM. The V and J ends lost 5 bases and 5 bases, in that order; junction bases with no gene match: 14. CDR3: CASSRLAGGRRHTETQYF. The DNA of the CDR3 is TGTGCCAGCAGTCGACTAGCGGGGGGCCGACGACATACGGAGACCCAGTACTTC.

The chain has TRBV5-1 and TRBJ2-3; the match to TRBD2 covers 7 bases. Germline CDR1 and CDR2: SGHRS and YFSETQ. Germline trimming cut 2 bases from V and 4 bases from J; bases unmatched to any gene: 7. The CDR3 covers 15 residues. The CDR3 region has the DNA TGCGCCAGCAGCTTTGGTGCGGGGGTGGCAGATACGCAGTATTTT. The encoded protein is CASSFGAGVADTQYF. The whole variable domain, filled in from reference TRBV5-1 and TRBJ2-3, reads KAGVTQTPRYLIKTRGQQVTLSCSPISGHRSVSWYQQTPGQGLQFLFEYFSETQRNKGNFPGRFSGRQFSNSRSEMNVSTLELGDSALYLCASSFGAGVADTQYFGPGTRLTVL.

This clone was detected a few times. This chain connects TRBV7-2 to TRBJ2-4; D gene ambiguous. Trimming stripped 5 bases from V and 8 bases from J, with 13 bases between. From germline, CDR1 is SGHTA and CDR2 FQGNSA. This CDR3 comprises 13 residues. CDR3 region: CASSPRIRDIQYF. For the CDR3, the DNA is TGTGCCAGCAGCCCCCGTATTAGGGACATTCAGTACTTC.

The rearrangement uses TRBV27 and TRBJ2-1; either TRBD1 or TRBD2 may supply D (5 bases each). The V and J ends lost 1 base and 10 bases respectively, with 5 bases between them. The CDR3 is 11 amino acids. In germline, CDR1 is MNHEY, CDR2 SMNVEV (reference sequence). The CDR3 spells CASSLWGEQFF. The CDR3 nucleotides are TGTGCCAGCAGTTTATGGGGGGAGCAGTTCTTC.

The CDR3 DNA sequence: TGTGCCAGCAGTGAAAGGCGTGGCTACACCTTC. As protein: CASSERRGYTF. The gene calls are TRBV6-1 and TRBJ1-2, with D uncertain. V lost 2 bases and J lost 7, with 5 bases in between. This CDR3 contains 11 residues. Germline CDR1 is MNHNS and CDR2 is SASEGT.

V usage is TRBV28 and J usage is TRBJ2-6, with 8 positions matching TRBD1. The V and J ends lost 6 bases and 4 bases, in that order; junction bases with no gene match: 8. This CDR3 spans 16 amino acids. The germline gives CDR1 MDHEN, CDR2 SYDVKM. The CDR3 region is CASSGQGFPGANVLTF. The CDR3 DNA reads as TGTGCCAGCAGCGGACAGGGTTTCCCCGGGGCCAACGTCCTGACTTTC.

CDR3 nucleotides: TGTGCCAGCAGCCTGGGTCTGTCGAGCACAGATACGCAGTATTTT. It yields the protein CASSLGLSSTDTQYF. J is TRBJ2-3 and V is TRBV5-6; D is unresolved. CDR3 length equals 15 residues. The ends were cut back, 4 bases at V and 0 bases at J, with 12 bases in the middle. CDR1 and CDR2 (germline): SGHDT, YYEEEE.